Listed below are T cell receptor beta chains from one sample, sequenced in a study of blood T cell repertoires in COVID-19. Method: immunoSEQ multiplex PCR; TCRdb's copy keeps in-frame clones and lacks some. The sample has around 250,000 clones; just over 85% are singletons. Sequencing used peripheral blood. Receptor source: a woman in her twenties or thirties with active or convalescent COVID-19. CDR3s include the opening cysteine and the closing phenylalanine or tryptophan. The order of the fields is V gene, J gene, clone size, D gene, CDR3 protein, CDR3 DNA. A D gene is named only where the DNA matches it firmly. Clone sizes are given selectively: once, few, many, or a class where the clone is expanded.

>TRBV18|TRBJ1-1|.|TRBD1
CASSLKRDSEAFF
TGTGCCAGCTCACTTAAACGGGACAGTGAAGCTTTCTTT
>TRBV4-3|TRBJ2-3|.|.
CASSQGGGPDTQYF
TGCGCCAGCAGCCAAGGGGGGGGCCCAGATACGCAGTATTTT
>TRBV6-4|TRBJ2-1|.|TRBD2
CASSSGLAGDEQFF
TGTGCCAGCAGCTCCGGACTAGCGGGGGATGAGCAGTTCTTC
>TRBV7-2|TRBJ1-2|.|TRBD1
CASSPQRTGELYGYTF
TGTGCCAGCAGCCCCCAGCGGACAGGGGAACTCTATGGCTACACCTTC
>TRBV2|TRBJ2-7|.|.
CASSGTVYEQYF
TGTGCCAGCAGTGGGACAGTCTACGAGCAGTACTTC
>TRBV7-2|TRBJ2-3|.|TRBD1
CASLRDRGSDTQYF
TGTGCCAGCCTCCGGGACAGGGGGTCAGATACGCAGTATTTT
>TRBV6-1|TRBJ1-2|few|TRBD1
CASSEGQLYGYTF
TGTGCCAGCAGTGAGGGACAGCTCTATGGCTACACCTTC
>TRBV18|TRBJ2-1|.|TRBD2
CASSPHKRGSYNEQFF
TGTGCCAGCTCACCACATAAGCGGGGGTCCTACAATGAGCAGTTCTTC
>TRBV18|TRBJ1-5|.|TRBD1
CASSPGIPGQGQPQHF
TGTGCCAGCTCACCAGGTATCCCGGGACAGGGGCAGCCCCAGCATTTT
>TRBV7-2|TRBJ1-2|.|TRBD1
CASSPHTGAGYGYTF
TGTGCCAGCAGCCCCCACACAGGGGCGGGCTATGGCTACACCTTC
>TRBV10-1|TRBJ2-7|once|TRBD1
CASSGDRGMSEQYF
TGCGCCAGCTCCGGGGACAGGGGCATGTCCGAGCAGTACTTC
>TRBV15|TRBJ2-2|.|.
CATSRVLPGQGTGELFF
TGTGCCACCAGCAGAGTTCTCCCGGGACAAGGGACCGGGGAGCTGTTTTTT
>TRBV6-2/TRBV6-3|TRBJ1-6|.|TRBD1
CASSSIQGAKNSPLHF
TGTGCCAGCAGCAGCATACAGGGGGCAAAGAATTCACCCCTCCACTTT
>TRBV4-2|TRBJ2-7|medium-sized|TRBD2
CASSQDRGGAYEQYF
TGTGCCAGCAGCCAAGATCGCGGGGGGGCCTACGAGCAGTACTTC
>TRBV7-9|TRBJ2-3|.|.
CASSTHQGGTDTQYF
TGTGCCAGCAGCACCCATCAGGGTGGCACAGATACGCAGTATTTT
>TRBV24-1|TRBJ1-5|once|TRBD1
CATSDSGTGWHQPQHF
TGTGCCACCAGTGATTCCGGGACAGGGTGGCATCAGCCCCAGCATTTT
>TRBV2|TRBJ2-5|once|.
CASTKGAGGETQYF
TGTGCCAGCACGAAAGGGGCAGGGGGGGAGACCCAGTACTTC
>TRBV23-1|TRBJ2-5|.|TRBD1
CASSQSDRGEETQYF
TGCGCCAGCAGTCAATCAGACAGGGGAGAGGAGACCCAGTACTTC
>TRBV7-9|TRBJ1-1|.|.
CASSLVLSEDTEAFF
TGTGCCAGCAGCTTAGTTCTCTCTGAGGATACTGAAGCTTTCTTT
>TRBV3-1/TRBV3-2|TRBJ2-5|.|.
CASSQVRRQETQYF
TGTGCCAGCAGCCAAGTGCGGAGACAAGAGACCCAGTACTTC
>TRBV5-6|TRBJ2-7|.|TRBD1
CASSLDRGHEQYF
TGTGCCAGCAGTTTGGACAGGGGCCACGAGCAGTACTTC
>TRBV5-4|TRBJ2-3|.|TRBD2
CASSFGGGARDTQYF
TGTGCCAGCAGCTTCGGCGGGGGGGCACGAGATACGCAGTATTTT
>TRBV5-5|TRBJ2-7|.|TRBD1
CASSLRDRGLYEQYF
TGTGCCAGCAGCTTAAGGGACAGGGGGCTTTACGAGCAGTACTTC
>TRBV11-2|TRBJ2-5|.|.
CASSLAGQQTQYF
TGTGCCAGCAGCTTAGCAGGGCAGCAGACCCAGTACTTC
>TRBV27|TRBJ2-1|.|TRBD2
CASSPRGSGGAEFF
TGTGCCAGCAGTCCCCGAGGGAGCGGGGGGGCGGAGTTCTTC
>TRBV10-3|TRBJ1-2|.|.
CAISESRVGYTF
TGTGCCATCAGTGAGTCGAGGGTCGGCTACACCTTC
>TRBV2|TRBJ2-7|.|.
CASRVPGSGSYEQYF
TGTGCCAGCAGGGTTCCAGGTTCCGGCTCCTACGAGCAGTACTTC
>TRBV7-6|TRBJ2-1|.|.
CASSPGAGSYNEQFF
TGTGCCAGCAGCCCGGGAGCCGGCTCCTACAATGAGCAGTTCTTC
>TRBV7-6|TRBJ2-7|.|TRBD2
CASSLALTSGGASEQYF
TGTGCCAGCAGCTTAGCGTTAACTAGCGGGGGGGCCTCAGAGCAGTACTTC
>TRBV20-1|TRBJ1-6|few|.
CSVVGGSPLHF
TGCAGTGTGGTTGGGGGGTCACCCCTCCACTTT
>TRBV7-9|TRBJ2-1|.|TRBD1
CASSSDRGYNEQFF
TGTGCCAGCAGCTCGGACAGGGGGTACAATGAGCAGTTCTTC
>TRBV5-1|TRBJ1-2|.|.
CASSLGAVYGYTF
TGCGCCAGCAGCTTGGGGGCAGTCTATGGCTACACCTTC
>TRBV6-5|TRBJ1-2|.|.
CATRPEGVHYGYTF
TGTGCCACCCGCCCAGAGGGGGTCCACTATGGCTACACCTTC
>TRBV2|TRBJ2-3|.|TRBD1
CASSRDRGTDTQYF
TGTGCCAGCAGTCGGGACAGGGGGACAGATACGCAGTATTTT
>TRBV6-6|TRBJ1-1|.|.
CASRDPGGADTEAFF
TGTGCCAGCAGGGACCCCGGGGGGGCGGACACTGAAGCTTTCTTT
>TRBV21-1|TRBJ1-2|.|.
CASYAWAAPPIYGYTF
TGTGCCAGCTACGCGTGGGCAGCCCCCCCCATCTATGGCTACACCTTC
>TRBV29-1|TRBJ1-6|.|.
CSPPKCALHF
TGCAGCCCACCCAAATGCGCCCTCCACTTT
>TRBV7-2|TRBJ2-4|.|TRBD1
CASSWTGLAKNIQYF
TGTGCCAGCAGCTGGACAGGTCTAGCCAAAAACATTCAGTACTTC
>TRBV5-6|TRBJ1-5|.|.
CASSLALGTIGQPQHF
TGTGCCAGCAGCTTGGCCTTAGGGACAATAGGTCAGCCCCAGCATTTT
>TRBV6-5|TRBJ1-4|few|TRBD1
CASRGQGVEKLFF
TGTGCCAGCAGGGGACAGGGGGTGGAAAAACTGTTTTTT
>TRBV14|TRBJ1-1|.|.
CASSPIPLDVRGSLFF
TGTGCCAGCAGCCCAATACCCTTGGATGTCAGGGGATCCCTTTTTTTT
>TRBV18|TRBJ2-1|.|TRBD1
CASSGQGHNEQFF
TGTGCCAGCTCGGGACAGGGCCACAATGAGCAGTTCTTC
>TRBV5-1|TRBJ2-5|.|.
CASSRLGGTQYF
TGCGCCAGCAGTCGTCTAGGCGGGACCCAGTACTTC
>TRBV12-5|TRBJ1-2|.|.
CASGLVTAGSSGYTF
TGTGCTAGTGGTTTGGTAACCGCAGGGTCAAGTGGCTACACCTTC
>TRBV3-1/TRBV3-2|TRBJ2-7|many|.
CASSQQRGEQYF
TGTGCCAGCAGCCAACAGAGAGGCGAGCAGTACTTC
>TRBV12-3/TRBV12-4|TRBJ1-1|few|.
CASSFVRTEAFF
TGTGCCAGCAGTTTTGTTCGCACTGAAGCTTTCTTT
>TRBV7-8|TRBJ2-7|once|TRBD1
CASSSHRGWSGYEQYF
TGTGCCAGCAGCTCCCACAGGGGATGGAGTGGCTACGAGCAGTACTTC
>TRBV2|TRBJ1-5|few|TRBD1
CASRRQGLSNQPQHF
TGTGCCAGCAGACGACAGGGATTGAGCAATCAGCCCCAGCATTTT
>TRBV29-1|TRBJ2-7|.|.
CSVDGGAPYEQYF
TGCAGCGTTGATGGTGGGGCCCCCTACGAGCAGTACTTC
>TRBV30|TRBJ1-2|.|.
CACRGYGYTF
TGTGCCTGTCGCGGCTACGGCTACACCTTC
>TRBV20-1|TRBJ2-1|.|TRBD2
CSASFGRGGHNEQFF
TGCAGTGCTAGTTTTGGGCGGGGGGGGCACAATGAGCAGTTCTTC
>TRBV9|TRBJ1-2|.|TRBD1
CASSVDTGGAYGYTF
TGTGCCAGCAGCGTAGATACAGGGGGCGCATATGGCTACACCTTC
>TRBV11-2|TRBJ2-5|.|TRBD2
CASSLGGAGGQETQYF
TGTGCCAGCAGCTTAGGGGGGGCGGGGGGGCAAGAGACCCAGTACTTC
>TRBV7-3|TRBJ2-2|.|.
CASSLIGGTNTGELFF
TGTGCCAGCAGCTTAATAGGGGGAACGAACACCGGGGAGCTGTTTTTT
>TRBV27|TRBJ1-4|.|TRBD1
CASGSDRATNEKLFF
TGTGCCAGCGGCAGCGACAGGGCAACTAATGAAAAACTGTTTTTT
>TRBV2|TRBJ1-5|.|.
CASMRDSNQPQHF
TGTGCCAGCATGCGAGATAGCAATCAGCCCCAGCATTTT
>TRBV10-2|TRBJ2-1|once|TRBD2
CASTTSGARDNEQFF
TGCGCCAGCACGACTAGCGGGGCTAGGGACAATGAGCAGTTCTTC